The 18 T cell receptor beta chains reported below all come from one sample, sequenced in a study of shared clonotypes between healthy human individuals. The assay was immunoSEQ multiplex PCR, and TCRdb's table has in-frame clones only and misses some. This table has a few million clones, around nine tenths appearing once. The sample comprised naive CD4+ T cells sorted from blood. The subset here: CD45RA+ positively selected. Source of these receptors: a man younger than 30 in good health.

V and J are TRBV4-1 and TRBJ2-7; D remains unclear. CDR1 and CDR2 from the germline V gene are MGHRA and YSYEKL. This CDR3 contains 15 residues. V lost 2 bases, J lost 3 bases, and 14 bases lay in between. CDR3 region: CASSQREGVIYEQYF. The CDR3 nucleotides are TGCGCCAGCAGCCAAAGAGAAGGCGTCATCTACGAGCAGTACTTC.

On this clone itself: The junction departs from germline at one end; a sequencing error may be responsible. The chain has TRBV15 and TRBJ1-4, with 10 bases matching TRBD1. The CDR3 runs 16 residues. Germline CDR1 and CDR2: LNHNV and YYDKDF (reference sequence). CDR3 in DNA: TGTGCCACCAGGAGAGAAGCCGGGACAGGGGACGAAAAACTGTTTTTT. Translation: CATRREAGTGDEKLFF.

The chain joins TRBV30 to TRBJ1-2; 7 bases are shared with TRBD1. The CDR3 has 14 amino acids. The ends lost 7 bases at V and 4 bases at J; junction bases unmatched: 12. Germline-derived CDR1 and CDR2 are GTSNPN and SVGIG (reference sequence). The CDR3 region has the DNA TGTGCCTTTGGGGACAGCCCCCTTCTCTATGGCTACACCTTC. This encodes CAFGDSPLLYGYTF.

The table lists this clone with a count of one. The chain is built from TRBV7-9 and TRBJ1-5; D is perhaps TRBD1 (5 bases). Between the trimmed V and J ends, which lost 5 bases and 3 bases, there was a span of 11 bases. The CDR3 has 14 amino acids. Germline CDR1 SEHNR, CDR2 FQNEAQ (reference sequence). The CDR3: CASSARGDNQPQHF. The CDR3 DNA follows: TGTGCCAGCAGCGCACGGGGGGACAATCAGCCCCAGCATTTT. The full variable domain, in which reference TRBV7-9 and TRBJ1-5 provide the parts outside the CDR3, is DTGVSQNPRHKITKRGQNVTFRCDPISEHNRLYWYRQTLGQGPEFLTYFQNEAQLEKSRLLSDRFSAERPKGSFSTLEIQRTEQGDSAMYLCASSARGDNQPQHFGDGTRLSIL.

V is TRBV14 and J is TRBJ2-7; no reliable D call. CDR1 and CDR2 from the germline V gene are SGHDN and FVKESK. With 1 base removed from V and 0 bases from J, the gap between germline ends came to 7 bases. The CDR3 runs to 14 residues. The CDR3 here is CASSQGVFSYEQYF. CDR3 DNA: TGTGCCAGCAGCCAAGGGGTCTTCTCCTACGAGCAGTACTTC.

The chain links TRBV5-1 to TRBJ1-2, with D tentatively TRBD1 (6 bases). The CDR3 runs 14 residues. Looked up from germline, CDR1 is SGHRS and CDR2 is YFSETQ. V was trimmed by 3 bases and J by 6 bases, leaving 15 bases between them. The CDR3 is CASSSRGMGNGYTF. CDR3 coding DNA: TGCGCCAGCAGCTCCAGGGGTATGGGGAATGGCTACACCTTC.

For this clone: Other DNA sequences from this sample encode an identical CDR3 as well. The CDR3 spells CASSPYRDPNYGYTF. The CDR3 DNA sequence: TGTGCCAGCAGTCCCTATAGGGACCCTAACTATGGCTACACCTTC. J is TRBJ1-2 and V is TRBV6-5, with TRBD1 as a possible D gene (5 bases). Trimming removed 5 bases at V and 0 bases at J, with 13 bases between. Germline V CDR1 and CDR2: MNHEY, SVGAGI. This CDR3 has 15 residues.

This chain connects TRBV6-1 to TRBJ1-6; 8 bases are a match to TRBD1. The CDR3 extends over 14 amino acids. Losses at the gene ends were 8 bases for V and 6 bases for J; bases not matched to a gene: 6. Germline assignment: CDR1 MNHNS and CDR2 SASEGT. CDR3: CASDRDRSNSPLHF. The CDR3 DNA is TGTGCCAGCGACCGGGACAGGTCTAATTCACCCCTCCACTTT.

The rearrangement uses TRBV30 and TRBJ2-4; the D gene is possibly TRBD2 (5 bases). The V gene's germline CDR1 is GTSNPN and CDR2 SVGIG (reference sequence). Trimming removed 5 bases at V and 2 bases at J, with 7 bases between. CDR3 length: 12 residues. CDR3 nucleotides: TGTGCCTGGGGAGGAACCAAAAACATTCAGTACTTC. Protein sequence: CAWGGTKNIQYF.

On this clone itself: The sample has other DNA sequences that encode this CDR3 too. V usage is TRBV7-2 and J usage is TRBJ1-4; unclear D gene. CDR1 and CDR2 from the germline V gene are SGHTA and FQGNSA. The CDR3 extends over 14 amino acids. Trimming took 3 bases from V and 8 from J, leaving 13 bases between them. The CDR3 region has the DNA TGTGCCAGCAGCTTGGGCGGAGGAAGGGAAAAACTGTTTTTT. Translated, it gives CASSLGGGREKLFF.

V is TRBV5-1 and J is TRBJ2-1; TRBD1 aligns across 7 bases. From germline, CDR1 is SGHRS and CDR2 YFSETQ. The trim removed 6 bases at V and 8 bases at J, leaving 17 bases unmatched. This CDR3 region has 16 residues. The CDR3 spells CASTPEARRGLDEQFF. DNA for the CDR3: TGCGCCAGCACTCCCGAGGCACGCAGGGGGTTGGATGAGCAGTTCTTC.

The rearrangement uses TRBV10-1 and TRBJ2-5; 8 nucleotides align to TRBD2. V gave up 0 bases and J gave up 5 bases; unmatched junction bases: 2. The CDR3 sequence is 14 residues long. The germline V gene has CDR1 WNHNN and CDR2 SYGVQD (reference sequence). CDR3 region: CASSESAGEETQYF. CDR3 bases: TGCGCCAGCAGTGAGTCAGCGGGGGAGGAGACCCAGTACTTC.

V usage is TRBV18 and J usage is TRBJ1-1, with unresolved D. Deletions cut 4 bases from V and 3 bases from J, with 12 bases between. Per the germline V gene, CDR1 is KGHSH and CDR2 is LQKENI. This CDR3 region has 14 residues. CDR3 residues: CASSRANSDTEAFF. The CDR3 bases are TGTGCCAGCTCACGGGCCAATTCAGACACTGAAGCTTTCTTT.

In DNA, the CDR3 is TGTGCCAGCAGCTTAACGGGTGGGGTTGCTCAGTACTTC. Translated, it gives CASSLTGGVAQYF. This chain links TRBV7-3 with TRBJ2-5; D is uncertain. Trimming pared 0 bases from V and 11 bases from J, leaving 13 bases between. This CDR3 spans 13 amino acids. Germline V gene sequence: CDR1 SGHTA, CDR2 FQGTGA. Together with reference TRBV7-3 and TRBJ2-5, the CDR3 gives the full variable domain: GAGVSQTPSNKVTEKGKYVELRCDPISGHTALYWYRQSLGQGPEFLIYFQGTGAADDSGLPNDRFFAVRPEGSVSTLKIQRTERGDSAVYLCASSLTGGVAQYFGPGTRLLVL.

The rearrangement links TRBV5-6 to TRBJ1-3; tentative D call: TRBD1 (5 bases). This CDR3 contains 16 residues. The germline V gene encodes CDR1 SGHDT and CDR2 YYEEEE. Trimming took off 1 base at V and 2 bases at J, with 13 bases between the two ends. This chain's CDR3 is CASSLRLRVTGNTIYF. DNA of the CDR3: TGTGCCAGCAGCTTGCGGCTCAGGGTAACTGGAAACACCATATATTTT.

The V gene is TRBV11-3, the J gene TRBJ2-3; 10 bases match TRBD2. After removal of 5 bases from V and 1 base from J, the junction contained 3 bases not matched to a gene. Germline V gives CDR1 SGHNT, CDR2 YENEEA. CDR3 length equals 15 residues. The CDR3 loop reads CASSHGLAGTDTQYF. In DNA, the CDR3 is TGTGCCAGCAGCCATGGACTAGCGGGCACAGATACGCAGTATTTT.

This chain links TRBV6-1 with TRBJ2-1; the match to TRBD1 covers 8 bases. Unmatched junction bases numbered 5, after V lost 2 bases and J lost 14 bases. The CDR3 covers 12 residues. From germline, CDR1 is MNHNS and CDR2 SASEGT. CDR3 in DNA: TGTGCCAGCAGTGAATCCCGACAGGGGAAGTTCTTC. Encoded protein: CASSESRQGKFF.

The chain combines TRBV30 with TRBJ1-4, with a tentative D call TRBD1 (5 bases). The V gene lost 1 base and the J gene lost 7 bases, with 10 bases spanning the gap. The length of the CDR3 is 13 residues. Germline V CDR1 and CDR2: GTSNPN, SVGIG (reference sequence). This CDR3 is CAWSGGTGEKLFF. In nucleotides, the CDR3 is TGTGCCTGGAGTGGGGGGACCGGTGAAAAACTGTTTTTT.